This T cell receptor (beta chain) appears in the sequencing data of a study of spatial heterogeneity in lung cancer. Study background: The count of detected beta-chain sequences consistently exceeded that of alpha-chain sequences.

Every cDNA TCR molecule received its own unique molecular identifier. MiXCR was run by TCRdb on the 5' RACE reads, yielding one entry per CDR3 protein. The table lists fewer than 6,000 distinct CDR3 sequences, over 4% of them singletons, with roughly a tenth in the top ten. The time point denotes: sample taken at primary tumor resection. Donation came from over 60 patients with untreated early-stage non-small cell lung cancer. Germline values: CDR1 MNHEY, CDR2 SVGAGI. The CDR3 covers 14 residues. The V and J ends lost 7 bases and 3 bases respectively, with 14 bases between them. The sequence derives from a female donor with early-stage non-small cell lung cancer. Sequencing was performed on normal lung tissue next to the tumor, taken at surgery. The J gene is TRBJ2-3, the V gene TRBV6-5; tentative D call: TRBD2 (6 bases). CDR3 in DNA: TGTGCCAGCAAACCCGCCCTAGCGACAGATACGCAGTATTTT. This codes for CASKPALATDTQYF.